These 11 T cell receptor beta chains were all obtained from the same sample, sequenced in a study of blood T cell repertoires in COVID-19 (TCRdb year 2020). Library preparation employed the immunoSEQ multiplex PCR assay. TCRdb's version of the immuneACCESS table is confined to in-frame rearrangements and falls short of the full clone set. An unresolved V gene accounts for under half of the shortfall where checked; the remainder is of unknown origin. For this sample there are under 250,000 clones; about 85% appear just once. Over 5.5% of the sample comes from the top ten. The sequencing sample was made of peripheral blood. The receptors were gathered from a woman aged 60-75 years with active or convalescent COVID-19.

The chain is built from TRBV2 and TRBJ2-1, with D possibly TRBD2 on 6 matching bases. Trimming took 2 bases from V and 0 from J, leaving 11 bases between them. The CDR3 length is 16 residues. Germline CDR1 and CDR2: SNHLY and FYNNEI. The CDR3 DNA is TGTGCCAGCAGTGAAATGGGAGGAGGCTCCTACAATGAGCAGTTCTTC. Protein product: CASSEMGGGSYNEQFF.

The CDR3 DNA reads as TGTGCCAGCAGCTTAGAGTACCCGGGGGACTTGAACACTGAAGCTTTCTTT. Amino acid sequence: CASSLEYPGDLNTEAFF. V usage is TRBV11-3 and J usage is TRBJ1-1, with a tentative D call TRBD1 (5 bases). Trimming cost V 0 bases and J 0 bases, with 14 bases left between them. The CDR3 spans 17 residues. CDR1 SGHNT and CDR2 YENEEA come from the germline V gene.

This clone has just one count. The V and J genes are TRBV5-6 and TRBJ1-5; the D gene is possibly TRBD1 (5 bases). The CDR3 has 14 residues. Germline CDR1 is SGHDT and CDR2 is YYEEEE. Trimming pared 4 bases from V and 2 bases from J, leaving 10 bases between. CDR3 in amino acids: CASSHLRGNQPQHF. CDR3 nucleotides: TGTGCCAGCAGCCACCTCAGGGGCAATCAGCCCCAGCATTTT.

The chain has TRBV11-2 and TRBJ2-7; TRBD2 agrees at 8 bases. The V gene's germline CDR1 is SGHAT and CDR2 FQNNGV. Trimming at V came to 3 bases and at J to 7 bases, leaving 20 bases not matched to a gene. The CDR3 has 18 amino acids. This CDR3 reads CASSLRREGLLFYGEQYF. The CDR3 DNA sequence: TGTGCCAGCAGCTTGAGACGGGAGGGCCTCCTTTTTTACGGAGAGCAGTACTTC.

The gene calls are TRBV29-1 and TRBJ1-2; D uncertain. This CDR3 has 13 amino acids. Germline CDR1 and CDR2: SQVTM and ANQGSEA. V was cut by 3 bases and J by 1 base, with 9 bases left in between. The chain's CDR3 is CSVDVGRNYGYTF. Written as DNA, the CDR3 is TGCAGCGTTGATGTTGGGCGTAACTATGGCTACACCTTC.

This clone was seen a few times. The J gene is TRBJ2-7, the V gene TRBV2; 8 bases are shared with TRBD1. V gave up 6 bases and J gave up 3 bases; unmatched junction bases: 7. CDR1 is SNHLY, CDR2 FYNNEI, per germline. This CDR3 contains 14 residues. Here the CDR3 DNA reads TGTGCCAGCAGGGCCGGGACAGGAGACTACGAGCAGTACGTC. It encodes CASRAGTGDYEQYV.

This rearrangement joins TRBV6-1 to TRBJ2-2; 15 nucleotides align to TRBD2. The CDR3 runs to 17 residues. CDR1 and CDR2 (germline): MNHNS, SASEGT. Unmatched junction bases numbered 4, after V lost 4 bases and J lost 4 bases. The chain's CDR3 is CASSGTSGGASTGELFF. CDR3 DNA sequence: TGTGCCAGCAGTGGGACTAGCGGGGGGGCGAGCACCGGGGAGCTGTTTTTT.

V is TRBV28 and J is TRBJ2-1; D unresolved. V was pared by 5 bases and J by 8 bases, with 19 bases between. Germline V gene sequence: CDR1 MDHEN, CDR2 SYDVKM. CDR3 size: 15 residues. CDR3 amino acids: CASSPTTQAVDEQFF. The CDR3 coding sequence is TGTGCCAGCAGTCCAACAACCCAGGCCGTGGATGAGCAGTTCTTC. The complete variable domain, with remaining parts taken from reference TRBV28 and TRBJ2-1, reads DVKVTQSSRYLVKRTGEKVFLECVQDMDHENMFWYRQDPGLGLRLIYFSYDVKMKEKGDIPEGYSVSREKKERFSLILESASTNQTSMYLCASSPTTQAVDEQFFGPGTRLTVL.

This clone was recorded a few times. The chain couples TRBV18 to TRBJ2-2; 7 positions match TRBD2. The V and J ends lost 2 bases and 2 bases, in that order; junction bases with no gene match: 5. Germline V gene data show CDR1 as KGHSH and CDR2 as LQKENI. The CDR3 sequence is 16 residues long. The CDR3 loop is CASSPYASGNTGELFF. The CDR3, as DNA: TGTGCCAGCTCACCATATGCTAGCGGTAACACCGGGGAGCTGTTTTTT.

The chain links TRBV5-1 to TRBJ2-7; TRBD2 matches 11 bases. With 0 bases clipped from V and 10 bases from J, the junction kept 6 bases outside the gene matches. The CDR3 is made up of 14 amino acids. Per the germline V gene, CDR1 is SGHRS and CDR2 is YFSETQ. Here the CDR3 DNA reads TGCGCCAGCAGCTTGGACGTAGCGGGAGGGCCCCAGTACTTC. It specifies CASSLDVAGGPQYF.

The CDR3 DNA sequence: TGTGCCAGTAGTACATACCTAGGGAACACCGGGGAGCTGTTTTTT. This sequence encodes CASSTYLGNTGELFF. The chain joins TRBV19 to TRBJ2-2; D remains unclear. CDR1 is LNHDA, CDR2 SQIVND, per germline (reference sequence). The CDR3 has 15 residues. V lost 4 bases and J lost 1, with 10 bases in between.